The clone carrying this TCR beta chain showed up just once. Its target is not known. This record comes from a study of breast tumors, draining lymph nodes, adjacent tissues. V shed 0 bases and J shed 3 bases, with 14 bases lying between them. CDR3 length equals 17 residues. Germline V CDR1 and CDR2: MDHEN, SYDVKM. TCRdb re-analysed the multiplex PCR reads in MiXCR, keeping a single row per CDR3 protein. Seen here are more than 250,000 distinct CDR3 sequences, around 30% observed once, and the top ten hold approximately 1%. Breast cancer patients provided tissue from their axillary draining lymph nodes. General study findings and limits: Most tumor T cells seemingly derive from lymph node, then expand in tumor.

The sequence was collected from a female donor with breast cancer. Some clones in this sample may be carry-over from other donors' samples. V is TRBV28 and J is TRBJ2-2; TRBD2 is a possible D gene (5 bases). Sample: axillary lymph node tissue. In DNA, the CDR3 is TGTGCCAGCAGTTTATGGGGAGTGGGCGTCGACACCGGGGAGCTGTTTTTT. It is translated as CASSLWGVGVDTGELFF.